The 30 T cell receptor beta chains listed next were all sequenced from one sample in a study of CD8+ T cells in alopecia areata. The authors extracted RNA and reverse transcribed it into cDNA as the sequencing template. Sequencing used immunoSEQ multiplex PCR; TCRdb keeps in-frame clones, though not all of them. The sample has 150,000 to 200,000 clones, roughly 60% seen once; the top ten hold 1.3%. Treatment indicated: oral pan-JAK inhibitor, 5-10 mg twice daily. The sequenced sample was CD4+ T cells sorted from blood, obtained around week 50, from a patient treated with tofacitinib. These receptors were taken from a human donor with alopecia areata.

The chain joins TRBV4-2 to TRBJ1-1; D call uncertain. Germline CDR1 LGHNA, CDR2 YNFKEQ. The CDR3 length is 15 residues. The V gene lost 0 bases and the J gene lost 0 bases, with 8 bases spanning the gap. CDR3 DNA: TGTGCCAGCAGCCAAGAAGGTGGGTTGAACACTGAAGCTTTCTTT. It yields the protein CASSQEGGLNTEAFF.

The genes are TRBV30 and TRBJ2-5, with TRBD1 identical over 11 bases. CDR3 length equals 15 residues. After removal of 2 bases from V and 4 bases from J, the junction contained 6 bases not matched to a gene. CDR1 GTSNPN and CDR2 SVGIG come from the germline V gene (reference sequence). CDR3 sequence reads: CAWSLGTGGLETQYF. CDR3 nucleotide sequence: TGTGCCTGGAGTTTAGGGACAGGGGGGCTAGAGACCCAGTACTTC.

The chain recombines TRBV29-1 with TRBJ1-2, with a possible D match to TRBD1 (5 bases). Trimming left V 0 bases short and J 9 bases short, with 14 bases between. The length of the CDR3 is 13 residues. Germline CDR1 reads SQVTM; CDR2 reads ANQGSEA. In DNA form, the CDR3 reads TGCAGCGTTGAAGATAAAGACAGCGTCCGCTACACCTTC. Translation gives CSVEDKDSVRYTF.

The V and J genes are TRBV6-5 and TRBJ1-1; 9 bases line up with TRBD1. The J segment lost 5 bases and the V segment lost 4 bases, leaving 5 bases of the junction unmatched. The CDR3 has 14 amino acids. Germline V gene lookup returns CDR1 MNHEY and CDR2 SVGAGI. CDR3 coding DNA: TGTGCCAGCAGTTTACCGGGACAGGGTACTGAAGCTTTCTTT. It is translated as CASSLPGQGTEAFF.

This sequence joins TRBV7-3 and TRBJ2-1; 11 positions match TRBD2. J was trimmed by 5 bases and V by 1 base; bases with no gene match: 1. This CDR3 is built from 15 residues. Germline CDR1 is SGHTA and CDR2 is FQGTGA. CDR3 sequence reads: CASSLRLAGHNEQFF. DNA of the CDR3: TGTGCCAGCAGCTTAAGACTAGCGGGGCACAATGAGCAGTTCTTC. Full variable domain (remainder filled in from reference TRBV7-3 and TRBJ2-1): GAGVSQTPSNKVTEKGKYVELRCDPISGHTALYWYRQSLGQGPEFLIYFQGTGAADDSGLPNDRFFAVRPEGSVSTLKIQRTERGDSAVYLCASSLRLAGHNEQFFGPGTRLTVL.

This rearrangement joins TRBV5-6 to TRBJ1-2; D is unresolved. The CDR3 covers 15 residues. V was trimmed by 0 bases and J by 2 bases, leaving 11 bases between them. Germline-derived CDR1 and CDR2 are SGHDT and YYEEEE. CDR3 protein: CASSLGVRSNYGYTF. CDR3 bases: TGTGCCAGCAGCTTGGGCGTACGTAGCAACTATGGCTACACCTTC. Looking up the rest from reference TRBV5-6 and TRBJ1-2 gives the full variable domain: DAGVTQSPTHLIKTRGQQVTLRCSPKSGHDTVSWYQQALGQGPQFIFQYYEEEERQRGNFPDRFSGHQFPNYSSELNVNALLLGDSALYLCASSLGVRSNYGYTFGSGTRLTVV.

The chain links TRBV7-2 to TRBJ2-7; D remains ambiguous. The length of the CDR3 is 15 residues. Germline V gene sequence: CDR1 SGHTA, CDR2 FQGNSA. V lost 1 base to trimming and J lost 7 bases, with 17 bases between them. The CDR3 spells CASSLVGSSGSEQYF. The CDR3 DNA reads as TGTGCCAGCAGCTTAGTGGGGTCATCCGGGTCGGAGCAGTACTTC.

The J gene is TRBJ1-2, the V gene TRBV9, with TRBD1 matching over 9 bases. Germline loops: CDR1 SGDLS, CDR2 YYNGEE. The CDR3 length is 16 residues. With V trimmed by 4 bases and J by 3 bases, 10 bases remained unmatched. The CDR3 DNA sequence: TGTGCCAGCAGCCCGCGATCGGGACAGGGACACTATGGCTACACCTTC. Its protein product is CASSPRSGQGHYGYTF. Together with reference TRBV9 and TRBJ1-2, the CDR3 gives the full variable domain: DSGVTQTPKHLITATGQRVTLRCSPRSGDLSVYWYQQSLDQGLQFLIQYYNGEERAKGNILERFSAQQFPDLHSELNLSSLELGDSALYFCASSPRSGQGHYGYTFGSGTRLTVV.

This clone has just one count. The chain joins TRBV29-1 to TRBJ1-2, with 7 nucleotides matching TRBD1. The CDR3 is made up of 13 amino acids. CDR1 is SQVTM, CDR2 ANQGSEA, per germline. The V gene end was trimmed by 6 bases and the J gene end by 0 bases; junction bases not matched to a gene: 4. For the CDR3, the DNA is TGCAGCGTCCGGGACAGTTCTAACTATGGCTACACCTTC. Translated, it gives CSVRDSSNYGYTF.

This chain connects TRBV6-1 to TRBJ1-5; the D gene is possibly TRBD1 (5 bases). The CDR3 extends over 17 amino acids. V was cut by 0 bases and J by 4 bases, with 16 bases left in between. Looked up from germline, CDR1 is MNHNS and CDR2 is SASEGT. The CDR3: CASSEASVGPKNQPQHF. In DNA, the CDR3 is TGTGCCAGCAGTGAAGCGTCGGTGGGGCCGAAAAATCAGCCCCAGCATTTT.

The V and J genes are TRBV27 and TRBJ2-5; 8 nucleotides agree with TRBD1. Germline values: CDR1 MNHEY, CDR2 SMNVEV (reference sequence). The CDR3 is 14 residues long. With 5 bases clipped from V and 5 bases from J, the junction kept 7 bases outside the gene matches. The CDR3 sequence: CASSRGQVPETQYF. The CDR3 nucleotides read TGTGCCAGCAGTAGGGGACAGGTCCCTGAGACCCAGTACTTC.

V is TRBV5-6 and J is TRBJ2-1, with 8 bases matching TRBD2. Trimming removed 4 bases from V and 8 bases from J; junction bases left unmatched: 14. CDR1 is SGHDT and CDR2 is YYEEEE in the germline V gene. This CDR3 comprises 16 residues. The CDR3 region has the DNA TGTGCCAGCAGCCGACTTAGGACTAGCTTACCCCATGAGCAGTTCTTC. It codes for CASSRLRTSLPHEQFF.

V and J are TRBV7-7 and TRBJ2-5, with 10 bases matching TRBD2. Trimming removed 6 bases from V and 2 bases from J; junction bases left unmatched: 3. The germline gives CDR1 SSHAT, CDR2 FNYEAQ (reference sequence). The CDR3 spans 14 residues. As DNA, the CDR3 is TGTGCCAGCAGTCCTAGCGGGGGACAAGAGACCCAGTACTTC. It yields the protein CASSPSGGQETQYF.

The CDR3 nucleotides read TGCAGCGTTGGGGACAGGGCATCGAACTATGGCTACACCTTC. Its protein is CSVGDRASNYGYTF. The chain uses TRBV29-1 and TRBJ1-2; 9 nucleotides align to TRBD1. The V and J ends lost 4 bases and 2 bases, in that order; junction bases with no gene match: 5. In germline, CDR1 is SQVTM, CDR2 ANQGSEA. The CDR3 spans 14 residues. The whole variable domain, filled in from reference TRBV29-1 and TRBJ1-2, reads SAVISQKPSRDICQRGTSLTIQCQVDSQVTMMFWYRQQPGQSLTLIATANQGSEATYESGFVIDKFPISRPNLTFSTLTVSNMSPEDSSIYLCSVGDRASNYGYTFGSGTRLTVV.

The chain recombines TRBV7-8 with TRBJ1-5, with D unresolved. Germline CDR1 is SGHVS and CDR2 is FQNEAQ. CDR3 length: 17 amino acids. Deletions cut 3 bases from V and 2 bases from J, with 17 bases between. CDR3 bases: TGTGCCAGCAGCTTTTATACCACTCGGTTCGGCAATCAGCCCCAGCATTTT. It is translated as CASSFYTTRFGNQPQHF.

As regards this clone: Additional DNA sequences in this sample encode the identical CDR3. The chain recombines TRBV30 with TRBJ1-2; no reliable D call. The CDR3 extends over 11 amino acids. Trimming took off 1 base at V and 8 bases at J, with 8 bases between the two ends. In germline, CDR1 is GTSNPN, CDR2 SVGIG (reference sequence). For the CDR3, the DNA is TGTGCCTGGAGTGGTAGGGAAGGCTACACCTTC. This codes for CAWSGREGYTF.

This clone was detected once. V gene TRBV4-3 combines with J gene TRBJ2-3; D call uncertain. Trimming took off 4 bases at V and 4 bases at J, with 9 bases between the two ends. The CDR3 is 13 residues long. In germline, CDR1 is LGHNA, CDR2 YSLEER. The DNA for the CDR3 is TGCGCCAGCAGCCGTTCGGTTGCAGATACGCAGTATTTT. It encodes CASSRSVADTQYF.

CDR3 DNA: TGTGCCTGGAGTGTACTCAGGGTAGGCGGCTACACCTTC. Protein sequence: CAWSVLRVGGYTF. The V call is TRBV30, the J call TRBJ1-2; D might be TRBD1 (5 bases). Trimming left V 0 bases short and J 8 bases short, with 13 bases between. Germline values: CDR1 GTSNPN, CDR2 SVGIG (reference sequence). The CDR3 length is 13 residues.

The chain is built from TRBV4-1 and TRBJ2-1; 7 nucleotides align to TRBD1. This CDR3 has 15 amino acids. The germline CDR1 and CDR2 sequences are MGHRA and YSYEKL. The trim removed 1 base at V and 1 base at J, leaving 1 base unmatched. The CDR3 DNA reads as TGCGCCAGCAGCCAAGGACAGGGTTCCTACAATGAGCAGTTCTTC. It encodes CASSQGQGSYNEQFF.

This clone was counted only a few times. The gene calls are TRBV29-1 and TRBJ2-1; the D gene is possibly TRBD2 (6 bases). Germline values: CDR1 SQVTM, CDR2 ANQGSEA. The CDR3 sequence is 14 residues long. V lost 6 bases to trimming and J lost 3 bases, with 15 bases between them. The CDR3 region is CSVTGVVLYNEQFF. DNA of the CDR3: TGCAGCGTGACGGGAGTGGTCCTCTACAATGAGCAGTTCTTC.

The chain carries TRBV29-1 and TRBJ2-6; D not certain. Germline assignment: CDR1 SQVTM and CDR2 ANQGSEA. The CDR3 has 14 residues. The V end lost 7 bases, the J end lost 3 bases, and 13 bases lay between the germline ends. The CDR3 reads CSASGIGGANVLTF. CDR3 DNA: TGCAGCGCCTCAGGCATTGGTGGGGCCAACGTCCTGACTTTC.

The J gene is TRBJ1-6, the V gene TRBV19, with D perhaps matching TRBD1 (6 bases). Germline assignment: CDR1 LNHDA and CDR2 SQIVND (reference sequence). The CDR3 runs 16 residues. V lost 3 bases, J lost 10 bases, and 19 bases lay in between. The CDR3 DNA sequence: TGTGCCAGTAGTATTCGCGGGCAGGGGACGAAGTCACCCCTCCACTTT. Its protein is CASSIRGQGTKSPLHF.

This chain's CDR3 is CASSGSTDTQYF. DNA for the CDR3: TGCGCCAGCAGTGGCTCCACAGATACGCAGTATTTT. V gene TRBV5-1 combines with J gene TRBJ2-3; no reliable D call. The CDR3 totals 12 residues. Germline V gives CDR1 SGHRS, CDR2 YFSETQ. Trimming stripped 5 bases from V and 2 bases from J, with 6 bases between.

This clone was recorded a few times. V gene TRBV30 combines with J gene TRBJ1-2; TRBD1 is a possible D gene (5 bases). This CDR3 has 11 amino acids. Germline lookup yields CDR1 GTSNPN and CDR2 SVGIG (reference sequence). The ends were cut back, 0 bases at V and 9 bases at J, with 8 bases in the middle. For the CDR3, the DNA is TGTGCCTGGAGTGTGGGGGTGAGCTACACCTTC. Translation gives CAWSVGVSYTF.

The chain has TRBV7-7 and TRBJ2-5; 7 bases are a match to TRBD2. The germline gives CDR1 SSHAT, CDR2 FNYEAQ (reference sequence). The CDR3 totals 17 residues. Losses at the gene ends were 1 base for V and 2 bases for J; bases not matched to a gene: 10. The CDR3 nucleotides are TGTGCCAGCAGCTTAGGCGCCGGGGGGTCGTCACAAGAGACCCAGTACTTC. This translates into CASSLGAGGSSQETQYF.

The gene calls are TRBV6-5 and TRBJ1-2; D not certain. In germline, CDR1 is MNHEY, CDR2 SVGAGI. This CDR3 has 14 residues. The V end was cut by 5 bases, the J end by 0 bases, with 10 bases between. DNA for the CDR3: TGTGCCAGCAGTCGGGATCTAGCTAACTATGGCTACACCTTC. This sequence encodes CASSRDLANYGYTF.

The chain joins TRBV29-1 to TRBJ2-2, with TRBD1 identical over 9 bases. V shed 5 bases, J shed 3 bases, and the junction held 4 bases outside the gene matches. There are 14 residues in the CDR3. The germline V gene has CDR1 SQVTM and CDR2 ANQGSEA. The DNA of the CDR3 is TGCAGCGTTCCGGGACAGGGCCACACCGGGGAGCTGTTTTTT. Translation: CSVPGQGHTGELFF.

V is TRBV29-1 and J is TRBJ2-5; the D gene is possibly TRBD2 (7 bases). The CDR3 has 14 amino acids. CDR1 is SQVTM, CDR2 ANQGSEA, per germline. V was clipped by 4 bases and J by 4 bases, with 16 bases between them. The CDR3 DNA is TGCAGCGTTGTCGGGGGGCGAGGGGTAGAGACCCAGTACTTC. Protein sequence: CSVVGGRGVETQYF. The whole variable domain, remainder taken from reference TRBV29-1 and TRBJ2-5, is SAVISQKPSRDICQRGTSLTIQCQVDSQVTMMFWYRQQPGQSLTLIATANQGSEATYESGFVIDKFPISRPNLTFSTLTVSNMSPEDSSIYLCSVVGGRGVETQYFGPGTRLLVL.

This clone was detected only once. The J gene is TRBJ1-6, the V gene TRBV28; TRBD1 agrees at 9 bases. Germline V gene data show CDR1 as MDHEN and CDR2 as SYDVKM. J was trimmed by 7 bases and V by 4 bases; bases with no gene match: 2. The CDR3 length is 14 residues. DNA for the CDR3: TGTGCCAGCAGTTCCGGACAGGGGAATTCACCCCTCCACTTT. This sequence encodes CASSSGQGNSPLHF. Filled out from reference TRBV28 and TRBJ1-6, the complete variable domain reads DVKVTQSSRYLVKRTGEKVFLECVQDMDHENMFWYRQDPGLGLRLIYFSYDVKMKEKGDIPEGYSVSREKKERFSLILESASTNQTSMYLCASSSGQGNSPLHFGNGTRLTVT.

In the case of this clone: The sample has other DNA sequences that encode this CDR3 too. This chain joins TRBV20-1 and TRBJ1-1; no definite D call. Germline V gene lookup returns CDR1 DFQATT and CDR2 SNEGSKA (reference sequence). This CDR3 is built from 11 residues. V dropped 6 bases and J dropped 3 bases, with 8 bases sitting between them. DNA of the CDR3: TGCAGTGCCCGCCAGGACACTGAAGCTTTCTTT. Residues: CSARQDTEAFF.